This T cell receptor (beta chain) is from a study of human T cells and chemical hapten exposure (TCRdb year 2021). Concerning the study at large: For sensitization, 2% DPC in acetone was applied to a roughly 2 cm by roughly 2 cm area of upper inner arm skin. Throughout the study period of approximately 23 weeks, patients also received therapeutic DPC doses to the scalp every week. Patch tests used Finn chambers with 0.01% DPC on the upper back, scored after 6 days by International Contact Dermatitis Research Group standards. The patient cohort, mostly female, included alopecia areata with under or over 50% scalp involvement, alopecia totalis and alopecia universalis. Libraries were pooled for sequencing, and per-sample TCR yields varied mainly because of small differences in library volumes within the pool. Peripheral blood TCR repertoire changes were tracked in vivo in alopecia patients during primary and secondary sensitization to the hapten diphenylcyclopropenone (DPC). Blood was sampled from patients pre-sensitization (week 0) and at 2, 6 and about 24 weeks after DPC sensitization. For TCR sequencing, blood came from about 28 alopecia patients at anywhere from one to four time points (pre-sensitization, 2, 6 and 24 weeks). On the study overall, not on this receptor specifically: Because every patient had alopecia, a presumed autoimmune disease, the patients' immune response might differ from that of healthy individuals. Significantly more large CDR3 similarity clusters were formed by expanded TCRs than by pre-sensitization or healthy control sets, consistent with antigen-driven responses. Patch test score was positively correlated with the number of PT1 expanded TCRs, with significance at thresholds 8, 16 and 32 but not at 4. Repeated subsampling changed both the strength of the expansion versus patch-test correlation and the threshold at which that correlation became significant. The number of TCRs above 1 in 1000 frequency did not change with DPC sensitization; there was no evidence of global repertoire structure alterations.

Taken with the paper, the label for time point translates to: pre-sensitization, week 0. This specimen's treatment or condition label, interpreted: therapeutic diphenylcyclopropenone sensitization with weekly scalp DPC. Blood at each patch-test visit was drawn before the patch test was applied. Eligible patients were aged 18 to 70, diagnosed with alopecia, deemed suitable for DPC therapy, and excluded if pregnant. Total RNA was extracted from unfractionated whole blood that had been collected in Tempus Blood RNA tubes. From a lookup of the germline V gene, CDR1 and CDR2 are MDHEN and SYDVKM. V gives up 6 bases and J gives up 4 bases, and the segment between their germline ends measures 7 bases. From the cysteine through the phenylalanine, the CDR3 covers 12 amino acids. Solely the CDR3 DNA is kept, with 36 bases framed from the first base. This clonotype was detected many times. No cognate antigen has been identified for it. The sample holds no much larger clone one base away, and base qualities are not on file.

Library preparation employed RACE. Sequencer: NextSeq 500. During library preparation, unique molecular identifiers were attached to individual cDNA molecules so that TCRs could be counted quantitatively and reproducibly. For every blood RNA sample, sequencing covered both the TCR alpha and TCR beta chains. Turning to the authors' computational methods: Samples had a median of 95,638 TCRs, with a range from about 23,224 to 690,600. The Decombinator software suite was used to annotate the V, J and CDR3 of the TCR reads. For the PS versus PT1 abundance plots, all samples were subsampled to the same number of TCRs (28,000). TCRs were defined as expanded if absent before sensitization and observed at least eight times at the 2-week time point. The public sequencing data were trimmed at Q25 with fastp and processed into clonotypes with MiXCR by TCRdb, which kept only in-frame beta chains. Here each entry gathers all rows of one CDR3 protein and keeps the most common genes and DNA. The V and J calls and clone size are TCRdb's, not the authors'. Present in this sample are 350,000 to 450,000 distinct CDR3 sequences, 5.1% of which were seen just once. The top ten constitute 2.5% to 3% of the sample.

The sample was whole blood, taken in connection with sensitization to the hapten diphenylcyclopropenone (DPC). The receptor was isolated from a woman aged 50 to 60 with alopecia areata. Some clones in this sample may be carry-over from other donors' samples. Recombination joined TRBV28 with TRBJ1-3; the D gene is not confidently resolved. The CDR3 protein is CASSPPGNTIYF. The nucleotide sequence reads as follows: TGTGCCAGCAGCCCGCCCGGAAACACCATATATTTT.